This paragraph covers one T cell receptor (beta chain) sequence. With V trimmed by 1 base and J by 2 bases, 6 bases remained unmatched. CDR1 is LGHNA, CDR2 YNFKEQ, per germline. This CDR3 comprises 17 residues. In the authors' workflow: Amplification of reference gene primers provided the estimated nucleated cell counts. Libraries were prepared by immunoSEQ multiplex PCR; TCRdb keeps only in-frame clonotypes and omits some of them. For V, J and clone size, that table is used; D and trimming come from the DNA. The sample contains approximately 500,000 clones, 70% to 90% of which appear only once. The source of the sample is a study of blood T cell repertoires in COVID-19. Study information: The origin of the acute and convalescent COVID-19 samples was the United States, Italy and Spain. The cDNA or gDNA used as material had been derived from T cells, B-cell-depleted T cells, or PBMCs.

Seattle's enrolled individuals joined amid active infection and were then monitored longitudinally. Sequencing input: peripheral blood. This sequence was found in a woman between 45 and 60 years old with COVID-19, enrolled during active disease. The genes are TRBV4-2 and TRBJ2-3, with 10 nucleotides matching TRBD2. CDR3 amino acids: CASSQGLAGVYTDTQYF. The CDR3 nucleotides are TGTGCCAGCAGCCAAGGGCTAGCGGGGGTTTACACAGATACGCAGTATTTT.